Listed here are 12 T cell receptor beta chains from one sample, sequenced in a study of blood T cell repertoires in COVID-19. Produced via immunoSEQ multiplex PCR; TCRdb's table is partial and in-frame only. The data contain approximately 150,000 clones, about 91% of them singletons. The sample comprised peripheral blood. These TCRs come from an older woman with acute or convalescent COVID-19.

J is TRBJ2-2 and V is TRBV11-3, with TRBD2 identical over 7 bases. The CDR3 is 14 amino acids. From germline, CDR1 is SGHNT and CDR2 YENEEA. J gave up 7 bases and V 5 bases, and 7 bases lay outside the gene matches. The CDR3 sequence: CASSAGRGLGELFF. CDR3 coding DNA: TGTGCCAGCAGCGCGGGGAGGGGACTCGGGGAGCTGTTTTTT.

The gene calls are TRBV28 and TRBJ1-4; 7 bases line up with TRBD1. CDR1 is MDHEN, CDR2 SYDVKM, per germline. Trimming at V came to 5 bases and at J to 8 bases, leaving 8 bases not matched to a gene. The CDR3 extends over 14 amino acids. The CDR3 reads CASSPGTAWEKLFF. The CDR3 DNA sequence: TGTGCCAGCAGTCCCGGGACAGCGTGGGAAAAACTGTTTTTT. The whole variable domain, filled in from reference TRBV28 and TRBJ1-4, reads DVKVTQSSRYLVKRTGEKVFLECVQDMDHENMFWYRQDPGLGLRLIYFSYDVKMKEKGDIPEGYSVSREKKERFSLILESASTNQTSMYLCASSPGTAWEKLFFGSGTQLSVL.

V usage is TRBV4-2 and J usage is TRBJ2-1, with TRBD2 matching 15 bases. V shed 3 bases and J 5 bases; nucleotides not matched to a gene: 8. Looked up from germline, CDR1 is LGHNA and CDR2 is YNFKEQ. The CDR3 is made up of 18 amino acids. The CDR3 sequence is CASSQAGLAGGKNNEQFF. CDR3 DNA sequence: TGTGCCAGCAGCCAGGCCGGACTAGCGGGGGGGAAGAACAATGAGCAGTTCTTC.

This clone appeared a single time. The chain carries TRBV7-2 and TRBJ2-1; 8 positions match TRBD2. CDR3 length equals 16 residues. CDR1 and CDR2 (germline): SGHTA, FQGNSA. V shed 7 bases and J 0 bases; nucleotides not matched to a gene: 8. Here the CDR3 reads CASKPGGPYSYNEQFF. The CDR3 DNA reads as TGTGCCAGCAAGCCGGGGGGGCCCTACTCCTACAATGAGCAGTTCTTC.

This clone came up once. The V call is TRBV6-1, the J call TRBJ2-2; 9 bases align to TRBD2. There are 17 residues in the CDR3. CDR1 and CDR2 from the germline V gene are MNHNS and SASEGT. After removal of 4 bases from V and 0 bases from J, the junction contained 6 bases not matched to a gene. CDR3 DNA: TGTGCCAGCAGTGGACCGCGGGGGGGGACGAACACCGGGGAGCTGTTTTTT. This sequence encodes CASSGPRGGTNTGELFF.

The rearrangement links TRBV6-6 to TRBJ1-5; 10 positions agree with TRBD1. The germline CDR1 and CDR2 sequences are MNHNY and SVGAGI (reference sequence). CDR3 length: 16 residues. V was pared by 4 bases and J by 4 bases, with 7 bases of the junction left unmatched. The CDR3 spells CASSFPGTGVNQPQHF. The DNA of the CDR3 is TGTGCCAGCAGTTTTCCCGGGACAGGGGTGAATCAGCCCCAGCATTTT.

The CDR3 DNA follows: TGTGCCAGCAGTCAGGGCGTGAGCTATGGCTACACCTTC. Protein product: CASSQGVSYGYTF. J is TRBJ1-2 and V is TRBV28; maybe TRBD1 (5 bases). Germline CDR1 reads MDHEN; CDR2 reads SYDVKM. The CDR3 contains 13 residues. V was cut by 5 bases and J by 4 bases, with 11 bases left in between.

This rearrangement joins TRBV27 to TRBJ1-1; D may be TRBD1 (5 bases). CDR3 length: 13 amino acids. From germline, CDR1 is MNHEY and CDR2 SMNVEV (reference sequence). V was clipped by 5 bases and J by 12 bases, with 19 bases between them. The CDR3 region has the DNA TGTGCCAGCAGTGGGGGACCGGAGGAGGGAACTTTCTTT. Translation gives CASSGGPEEGTFF.

The chain recombines TRBV9 with TRBJ2-1, with TRBD2 as a possible D gene (5 bases). The ends were cut back, 3 bases at V and 16 bases at J, with 8 bases in the middle. This CDR3 contains 9 residues. Germline CDR1 is SGDLS and CDR2 is YYNGEE. The CDR3 DNA is TGTGCCAGCAGCGCCGGGGAATTCTTC. Its translation: CASSAGEFF.

This clone has more than one count but fewer than ten. The genes are TRBV7-2 and TRBJ2-1; weak D call: TRBD1 (5 bases). This CDR3 spans 13 amino acids. Germline V gene data show CDR1 as SGHTA and CDR2 as FQGNSA. V lost 5 bases, J lost 6 bases, and 11 bases lay in between. DNA for the CDR3: TGTGCCAGCAGCGGCAGGGTAAGCAATGAGCAGTTCTTC. Translating gives CASSGRVSNEQFF.

The J gene is TRBJ1-2, the V gene TRBV11-2; TRBD1 agrees at 7 bases. The CDR3 runs to 16 residues. Losses at the gene ends were 1 base for V and 6 bases for J; bases not matched to a gene: 11. Germline values: CDR1 SGHAT, CDR2 FQNNGV. The CDR3 sequence is CASSLGQGPLKDGYTF. The CDR3 coding sequence is TGTGCCAGCAGCTTAGGACAGGGCCCCTTGAAAGATGGCTACACCTTC. The full variable domain, rest sourced from reference TRBV11-2 and TRBJ1-2, is EAGVAQSPRYKIIEKRQSVAFWCNPISGHATLYWYQQILGQGPKLLIQFQNNGVVDDSQLPKDRFSAERLKGVDSTLKIQPAKLEDSAVYLCASSLGQGPLKDGYTFGSGTRLTVV.

The chain recombines TRBV6-6 with TRBJ1-2, with D unresolved. CDR3 length: 15 amino acids. V lost 3 bases and J 2 bases, leaving 13 bases between the germline ends. CDR1 and CDR2 from the germline V gene are MNHNY and SVGAGI (reference sequence). CDR3 loop: CASSYQPTGNYGYTF. CDR3 bases: TGTGCCAGCAGTTATCAGCCCACGGGGAACTATGGCTACACCTTC.